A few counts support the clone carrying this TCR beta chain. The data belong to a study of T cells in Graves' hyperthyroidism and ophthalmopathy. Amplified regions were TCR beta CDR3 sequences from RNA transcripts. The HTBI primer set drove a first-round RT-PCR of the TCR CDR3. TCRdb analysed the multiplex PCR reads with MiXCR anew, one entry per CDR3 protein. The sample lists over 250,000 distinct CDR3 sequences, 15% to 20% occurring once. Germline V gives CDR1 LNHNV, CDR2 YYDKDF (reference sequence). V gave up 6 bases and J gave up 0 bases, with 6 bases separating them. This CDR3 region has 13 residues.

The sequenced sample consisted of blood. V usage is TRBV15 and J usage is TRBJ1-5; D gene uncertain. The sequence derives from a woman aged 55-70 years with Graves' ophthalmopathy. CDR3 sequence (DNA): TGTGCCACCAGTTTCCATAGCAATCAGCCCCAGCATTTT. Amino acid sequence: CATSFHSNQPQHF. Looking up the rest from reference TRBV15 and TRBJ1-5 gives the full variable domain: DAMVIQNPRYQVTQFGKPVTLSCSQTLNHNVMYWYQQKSSQAPKLLFHYYDKDFNNEADTPDNFQSRRPNTSFCFLDIRSPGLGDTAMYLCATSFHSNQPQHFGDGTRLSIL.